The 32 T cell receptor beta chains below come from one sample, sequenced in a study of blood T cell repertoires in COVID-19. Profiling relied on immunoSEQ multiplex PCR, and the TCRdb table lists in-frame clones only, not all of them. Of about 39,000 clones in the sample, approximately 85% were seen once. The sequenced sample consisted of peripheral blood. The receptor source for this set is a man in his 60s with acute or convalescent COVID-19.

The chain carries TRBV18 and TRBJ1-1, with D unresolved. The CDR3 totals 15 residues. CDR1 and CDR2 (germline): KGHSH, LQKENI. V was clipped by 6 bases and J by 3 bases, with 17 bases between them. This chain's CDR3 is CASSREVAPDTEAFF. The CDR3, as DNA: TGTGCCAGCTCGAGGGAGGTGGCCCCGGACACTGAAGCTTTCTTT.

This chain's CDR3 is CASSPGVDEQYF. In DNA, the CDR3 is TGTGCCAGCTCACCGGGAGTGGACGAGCAGTACTTC. This chain uses TRBV18 with TRBJ2-7, with a weak D call TRBD2 (5 bases). Germline CDR1 and CDR2: KGHSH and LQKENI. There are 12 residues in the CDR3. Trimming took 3 bases from V and 5 from J, leaving 8 bases between them.

The chain links TRBV2 to TRBJ2-3; 7 bases match TRBD2. This CDR3 has 15 amino acids. CDR1 is SNHLY and CDR2 is FYNNEI in the germline V gene. Trimming removed 4 bases from V and 6 bases from J; junction bases left unmatched: 10. The DNA for the CDR3 is TGTGCCAGCAGTGTTGGAGCGGGGTCCGGGGATACGCAGTATTTT. Amino acid sequence: CASSVGAGSGDTQYF. Full variable domain (rest looked up from reference TRBV2 and TRBJ2-3): EPEVTQTPSHQVTQMGQEVILRCVPISNHLYFYWYRQILGQKVEFLVSFYNNEISEKSEIFDDQFSVERPDGSNFTLKIRSTKLEDSAMYFCASSVGAGSGDTQYFGPGTRLTVL.

The gene calls are TRBV1 and TRBJ2-7; TRBD2, the D gene given by the table, was not confirmed from the DNA. TRBV1 is designated a pseudogene. This CDR3 has 16 amino acids. The CDR3 loop reads CTSSQVRGLATYEQYF. The CDR3 DNA reads TGCACCAGCAGCCAAGTTCGGGGACTAGCGACCTACGAGCAGTACTTC.

The J gene is TRBJ2-7, the V gene TRBV10-3, with TRBD1 identical over 9 bases. V trimming: 4 bases; J trimming: 3 bases; junction bases outside the gene matches: 10. Per the germline V gene, CDR1 is ENHRY and CDR2 is SYGVKD. The CDR3 extends over 16 amino acids. This CDR3 reads CAISGGRQGEGYEQYF. DNA of the CDR3: TGTGCCATCAGTGGGGGGCGACAGGGGGAAGGCTACGAGCAGTACTTC.

This clone was seen just once. The chain links TRBV6-2 or TRBV6-3 to TRBJ1-6; TRBD1 matches 8 bases. The germline gives CDR1 MNHEY, CDR2 SVGEGT. This CDR3 contains 14 residues. Germline trimming cut 5 bases from V and 5 bases from J; bases unmatched to any gene: 2. The chain's CDR3 is CASSRTGNNSPLHF. The DNA for the CDR3 is TGTGCCAGCAGTAGGACAGGGAATAATTCACCCCTCCACTTT.

The chain uses TRBV2 and TRBJ1-6, with 9 bases lining up with TRBD1. V lost 2 bases to trimming and J lost 7 bases; unmatched junction nucleotides: 3. The CDR3 extends over 15 amino acids. Germline V CDR1 and CDR2: SNHLY, FYNNEI. Here the CDR3 DNA reads TGTGCCAGCAGTGAACGGACAGGGGACAATTCACCCCTCCACTTT. Its translation is CASSERTGDNSPLHF.

The V call is TRBV3-1 (or the pseudogene TRBV3-2), the J call TRBJ2-1; tentatively, D is TRBD2 (7 bases). The V gene's germline CDR1 is LGHDT and CDR2 YNNKEL (reference sequence). Deletions cut 6 bases from V and 2 bases from J, with 14 bases between. The CDR3 is 15 residues long. CDR3 sequence reads: CASREGGRTYNEQFF. CDR3 DNA: TGTGCCAGCAGAGAGGGGGGGAGGACCTACAATGAGCAGTTCTTC.

This clone is medium-sized within its sample. The chain is built from TRBV5-1 and TRBJ2-2, with 7 bases that match TRBD1. V trimming: 6 bases; J trimming: 4 bases; junction bases outside the gene matches: 3. Looked up from germline, CDR1 is SGHRS and CDR2 is YFSETQ. The CDR3 runs 13 residues. CDR3 sequence: CASTDRVTGELFF. Written as DNA, the CDR3 is TGCGCCAGCACAGACAGGGTCACCGGGGAGCTGTTTTTT.

This chain's CDR3 is CAINLGGRGYTF. The CDR3 DNA sequence: TGTGCCATCAATCTAGGGGGCCGTGGCTACACCTTC. The rearrangement uses TRBV10-3 and TRBJ1-2, with 7 positions matching TRBD1. The CDR3 totals 12 residues. J gave up 7 bases and V 7 bases, and 6 bases lay outside the gene matches. Germline V gene lookup returns CDR1 ENHRY and CDR2 SYGVKD.

This clone was recorded only once. The chain uses TRBV5-6 and TRBJ2-5; D ambiguous. V lost 4 bases and J 2 bases, leaving 6 bases between the germline ends. This CDR3 contains 12 residues. The germline CDR1 and CDR2 sequences are SGHDT and YYEEEE. The CDR3 nucleotides read TGTGCCAGCAGCCTTCCTCAAGAGACCCAGTACTTC. Protein: CASSLPQETQYF.

The gene calls are TRBV6-5 and TRBJ1-3; tentatively, D is TRBD1 (5 bases). The CDR3 runs 15 residues. Trimming took off 10 bases at V and 0 bases at J, with 16 bases between the two ends. Germline CDR1 is MNHEY and CDR2 is SVGAGI. CDR3 loop: CATQEGFSSGNTIYF. The CDR3 DNA is TGTGCCACTCAGGAGGGGTTCAGCTCTGGAAACACCATATATTTT.

The gene calls are TRBV6-2 or TRBV6-3 and TRBJ2-3; 8 nucleotides line up with TRBD1. The CDR3 is 15 amino acids. V shed 4 bases, J shed 2 bases, and the junction held 5 bases outside the gene matches. Germline CDR1 is MNHEY and CDR2 is SVGEGT. The CDR3 loop is CASSSRTGNTDTQYF. CDR3 DNA sequence: TGTGCCAGCAGTTCACGGACAGGGAACACAGATACGCAGTATTTT.

The J gene is TRBJ2-2, the V gene TRBV3-1 (or the pseudogene TRBV3-2); 9 nucleotides match TRBD1. Germline CDR1 is LGHDT and CDR2 is YNNKEL (reference sequence). The V gene end was trimmed by 3 bases and the J gene end by 6 bases; junction bases not matched to a gene: 8. CDR3 size: 16 residues. CDR3 in amino acids: CASSQAGTGSAGELFF. The DNA for the CDR3 is TGTGCCAGCAGCCAGGCAGGGACAGGGAGCGCCGGGGAGCTGTTTTTT.

J is TRBJ2-5 and V is TRBV5-1; 10 bases map to TRBD2. CDR1 and CDR2 from the germline V gene are SGHRS and YFSETQ. With 3 bases clipped from V and 5 bases from J, the junction kept 7 bases outside the gene matches. The CDR3 contains 15 residues. This chain's CDR3 is CASSSGLAAWETQYF. DNA for the CDR3: TGCGCCAGCAGCTCTGGACTAGCGGCTTGGGAGACCCAGTACTTC. Looking up the rest from reference TRBV5-1 and TRBJ2-5 gives the full variable domain: KAGVTQTPRYLIKTRGQQVTLSCSPISGHRSVSWYQQTPGQGLQFLFEYFSETQRNKGNFPGRFSGRQFSNSRSEMNVSTLELGDSALYLCASSSGLAAWETQYFGPGTRLLVL.

CDR3 region: CASSLGQVAFF. The CDR3 nucleotides are TGTGCCAGCAGCTTGGGACAGGTAGCTTTCTTT. The chain combines TRBV5-5 with TRBJ1-1, with a tentative D call TRBD1 (6 bases). Trimming stripped 0 bases from V and 10 bases from J, with 7 bases between. In germline, CDR1 is SGHKS, CDR2 YYEKEE (reference sequence). This CDR3 contains 11 residues.

This chain uses TRBV11-2 with TRBJ1-3; tentatively, D is TRBD1 (6 bases). CDR3 length: 15 amino acids. Germline assignment: CDR1 SGHAT and CDR2 FQNNGV. V lost 1 base and J lost 3, with 10 bases in between. The CDR3 loop is CASSLGGHGGNTIYF. The CDR3 DNA is TGTGCCAGCAGCTTAGGGGGACACGGTGGAAACACCATATATTTT.

This rearrangement joins TRBV4-2 to TRBJ1-4; D remains ambiguous. The germline gives CDR1 LGHNA, CDR2 YNFKEQ. This CDR3 is built from 14 residues. The V end lost 6 bases, the J end lost 6 bases, and 14 bases lay between the germline ends. The CDR3 DNA sequence: TGTGCCAGCAGTACGAGAGGGCCCGATGAAAAACTGTTTTTT. Amino acid sequence: CASSTRGPDEKLFF.

The rearrangement uses TRBV10-3 and TRBJ2-7; no clear D. The CDR3 is 14 amino acids. CDR1 is ENHRY and CDR2 is SYGVKD in the germline V gene. Trimming shortened V by 0 bases and J by 9 bases, and 15 bases separated the two germline ends. CDR3 loop: CAISESTLAPRQYF. As DNA, the CDR3 is TGTGCCATCAGTGAGTCGACTCTGGCCCCCCGGCAGTACTTC.

This clone occurred a few times. This chain uses TRBV11-2 with TRBJ2-7; 10 bases map to TRBD2. J gave up 4 bases and V 4 bases, and 7 bases lay outside the gene matches. This CDR3 has 15 amino acids. Germline loops: CDR1 SGHAT, CDR2 FQNNGV. CDR3 amino acids: CASSSNLAGVYEQYF. The CDR3 DNA reads TGTGCCAGCAGCTCGAACCTAGCGGGAGTATACGAGCAGTACTTC.

This chain joins TRBV5-5 and TRBJ1-6; perhaps TRBD1 as D (5 bases). V was shortened by 3 bases and J by 7 bases, with 17 bases between the two germline ends. The CDR3 is 16 residues long. Germline assignment: CDR1 SGHKS and CDR2 YYEKEE (reference sequence). This CDR3 reads CASSSRAVGLNSPLHF. CDR3 sequence (DNA): TGTGCCAGCAGCTCCAGAGCCGTGGGGCTAAATTCACCCCTCCACTTT.

The V and J genes are TRBV10-3 and TRBJ2-1; weak D call: TRBD2 (5 bases). Trimming shortened V by 6 bases and J by 0 bases, and 9 bases separated the two germline ends. The germline gives CDR1 ENHRY, CDR2 SYGVKD. The CDR3 is 14 residues long. The CDR3 loop is CAISLAASYNEQFF. DNA for the CDR3: TGTGCCATCAGCCTAGCAGCCTCCTACAATGAGCAGTTCTTC.

The chain couples TRBV5-4 to TRBJ2-7; 7 positions match TRBD2. The V gene end was trimmed by 4 bases and the J gene end by 0 bases; junction bases not matched to a gene: 7. The CDR3 spans 15 residues. CDR1 and CDR2 from the germline V gene are SGHNT and YYREEE (reference sequence). This CDR3 reads CASSPGPGGSYEQYF. The DNA of the CDR3 is TGTGCCAGCAGCCCTGGCCCGGGAGGCTCCTACGAGCAGTACTTC. The full variable domain, rest sourced from reference TRBV5-4 and TRBJ2-7, is ETGVTQSPTHLIKTRGQQVTLRCSSQSGHNTVSWYQQALGQGPQFIFQYYREEENGRGNFPPRFSGLQFPNYSSELNVNALELDDSALYLCASSPGPGGSYEQYFGPGTRLTVT.

The genes are TRBV5-6 and TRBJ1-6; D possibly corresponds to TRBD1 (6 bases). V was cut by 4 bases and J by 6 bases, with 11 bases left in between. Germline-derived CDR1 and CDR2 are SGHDT and YYEEEE. CDR3 length: 14 residues. CDR3 nucleotide sequence: TGTGCCAGCAGCCGCCGGGACATTAATTCACCCCTCCACTTT. Its protein is CASSRRDINSPLHF.

The chain employs TRBV28 and TRBJ2-5; 7 bases map to TRBD2. This CDR3 region has 17 residues. V gave up 5 bases and J gave up 3 bases; unmatched junction bases: 15. CDR1 is MDHEN, CDR2 SYDVKM, per germline. CDR3 in amino acids: CASSIPRLRETKETQYF. The CDR3 DNA sequence: TGTGCCAGCAGTATCCCCCGCCTGCGGGAGACGAAAGAGACCCAGTACTTC.

The genes are TRBV29-1 and TRBJ2-2; D not certain. Germline loops: CDR1 SQVTM, CDR2 ANQGSEA. Trimming removed 4 bases from V and 4 bases from J, with 10 bases in between. The CDR3 consists of 13 residues. This chain's CDR3 is CSVAPQFTGELFF. CDR3 DNA sequence: TGCAGCGTTGCACCACAGTTCACCGGGGAGCTGTTTTTT.

V is TRBV15 and J is TRBJ2-1, with D perhaps TRBD1 (6 bases). CDR3 length: 12 residues. V was pared by 4 bases and J by 7 bases, with 8 bases between. From germline, CDR1 is LNHNV and CDR2 YYDKDF (reference sequence). This chain's CDR3 is CATSTGENEQFF. Here the CDR3 DNA reads TGTGCCACCAGCACAGGGGAAAATGAGCAGTTCTTC.

The chain combines TRBV5-1 with TRBJ2-5; TRBD1 might be the D (5 bases). The CDR3 consists of 14 residues. Trimming took 0 bases from V and 2 from J, leaving 8 bases between them. The germline CDR1 and CDR2 sequences are SGHRS and YFSETQ. In nucleotides, the CDR3 is TGCGCCAGCAGCTTGGCCTCAGGGCAAGAGACCCAGTACTTC. Encoded protein: CASSLASGQETQYF. Filled out from reference TRBV5-1 and TRBJ2-5, the complete variable domain reads KAGVTQTPRYLIKTRGQQVTLSCSPISGHRSVSWYQQTPGQGLQFLFEYFSETQRNKGNFPGRFSGRQFSNSRSEMNVSTLELGDSALYLCASSLASGQETQYFGPGTRLLVL.

V usage is TRBV9 and J usage is TRBJ2-3; D is perhaps TRBD2 (6 bases). The CDR3 has 15 amino acids. Germline V gene sequence: CDR1 SGDLS, CDR2 YYNGEE. Trimming pared 2 bases from V and 5 bases from J, leaving 15 bases between. CDR3 nucleotides: TGTGCCAGCAGCGTCCTTAGCGGTGCGGGAGATACGCAGTATTTT. Translated, it gives CASSVLSGAGDTQYF. Based on the CDR3 plus reference TRBV9 and TRBJ2-3, the full variable domain is DSGVTQTPKHLITATGQRVTLRCSPRSGDLSVYWYQQSLDQGLQFLIQYYNGEERAKGNILERFSAQQFPDLHSELNLSSLELGDSALYFCASSVLSGAGDTQYFGPGTRLTVL.

The chain carries TRBV7-2 and TRBJ2-7; maybe TRBD1 (6 bases). The CDR3 totals 13 residues. In germline, CDR1 is SGHTA, CDR2 FQGNSA. V was cut by 7 bases and J by 1 base, with 11 bases left in between. CDR3 DNA sequence: TGTGCCAGCACCCCAGGGGCTTCCTACGAGCAGTACTTC. This codes for CASTPGASYEQYF.

By its share, this clone is medium-sized. The chain is built from TRBV11-3 and TRBJ2-6; no definite D call. Looked up from germline, CDR1 is SGHNT and CDR2 is YENEEA. The CDR3 runs to 15 residues. The germline V and J ends were trimmed by 5 bases and 4 bases, with 12 bases remaining between them. CDR3 sequence reads: CASSDPASGANVLTF. For the CDR3, the DNA is TGTGCCAGCAGCGACCCAGCGTCCGGGGCCAACGTCCTGACTTTC.

The V gene is TRBV29-1, the J gene TRBJ2-7; TRBD1 matches at 7 bases. Trimming removed 4 bases from V and 5 bases from J; junction bases left unmatched: 14. The germline CDR1 and CDR2 sequences are SQVTM and ANQGSEA. CDR3 length: 15 amino acids. CDR3 region: CSVVTQGLFLDEQYF. CDR3 sequence (DNA): TGCAGCGTTGTGACACAGGGGCTATTTTTAGACGAGCAGTACTTC.